This passage covers 14 T cell receptor beta chains from one sample sequenced in a study of shared clonotypes between healthy human individuals. CD8 cells classed as naive were CD45RO-negative and positively selected for CCR7, excluding terminally differentiated effector memory CD45RA+ cells. Libraries were prepared by immunoSEQ multiplex PCR; TCRdb keeps only in-frame clonotypes and omits some of them. This sample carries over 2,000,000 clones, about 93% of them seen once, and the ten largest clones take about 1.7%. Input material: naive CD8+ T cells from PBMCs. All receptors come from a man younger than 30 in good health. Some clones in this sample may be carry-over from other donors' samples.

This clone was seen only once. In nucleotides, the CDR3 is TGTGCCAGCAGTGAGTCGATAGCTTGGGAAGAGACCCAGTACTTC. Amino acids: CASSESIAWEETQYF. The rearrangement uses TRBV2 and TRBJ2-5, with D unresolved. Germline lookup yields CDR1 SNHLY and CDR2 FYNNEI. V lost 3 bases, J lost 3 bases, and 14 bases lay in between. The CDR3 extends over 15 amino acids. The full variable domain, in which reference TRBV2 and TRBJ2-5 provide the parts outside the CDR3, is EPEVTQTPSHQVTQMGQEVILRCVPISNHLYFYWYRQILGQKVEFLVSFYNNEISEKSEIFDDQFSVERPDGSNFTLKIRSTKLEDSAMYFCASSESIAWEETQYFGPGTRLLVL.

The chain links TRBV9 to TRBJ2-7; either TRBD1 or TRBD2 may fit D (5 bases each). The ends were cut back, 0 bases at V and 7 bases at J, with 11 bases in the middle. Germline V gene data show CDR1 as SGDLS and CDR2 as YYNGEE. The CDR3 is made up of 13 amino acids. The CDR3 reads CASSVDGAQEQYF. DNA of the CDR3: TGTGCCAGCAGCGTAGACGGGGCGCAAGAGCAGTACTTC.

The chain is built from TRBV5-1 and TRBJ2-1, with 16 positions matching TRBD2. The germline V gene has CDR1 SGHRS and CDR2 YFSETQ. V shed 5 bases, J shed 7 bases, and the junction held 15 bases outside the gene matches. This CDR3 spans 19 amino acids. For the CDR3, the DNA is TGCGCCAGCAGTACTTGGGGGACTAGCGGGAGGGTCCTCGGGAATGAGCAGTTCTTC. Its translation is CASSTWGTSGRVLGNEQFF.

The chain's CDR3 is CATSRDWTSGKEGEQFF. CDR3 nucleotide sequence: TGTGCCACCAGCAGAGATTGGACTAGCGGGAAGGAAGGGGAGCAGTTCTTC. The V gene is TRBV15, the J gene TRBJ2-1; 12 nucleotides agree with TRBD2. Germline-derived CDR1 and CDR2 are LNHNV and YYDKDF (reference sequence). The CDR3 runs 17 residues. J gave up 10 bases and V 0 bases, and 10 bases lay outside the gene matches.

This sequence joins TRBV7-9 and TRBJ1-2; D uncertain. Germline V lookup: CDR1 SEHNR, CDR2 FQNEAQ (reference sequence). V lost 1 base to trimming and J lost 3 bases, with 12 bases between them. This CDR3 has 15 residues. CDR3 sequence (DNA): TGTGCCAGCAGCTTAGATGAGGGAAACGACTATGGCTACACCTTC. Translating gives CASSLDEGNDYGYTF.

The chain couples TRBV27 to TRBJ2-7, with 14 bases lining up with TRBD2. Germline CDR1 is MNHEY and CDR2 is SMNVEV (reference sequence). CDR3 length equals 16 residues. Losses at the gene ends were 3 bases for V and 4 bases for J; bases not matched to a gene: 5. CDR3 sequence (DNA): TGTGCCAGCAGTTTTACGACTAGCGGGAGGGTGTACGAGCAGTACTTC. Amino acid sequence: CASSFTTSGRVYEQYF.

The V and J genes are TRBV6-5 and TRBJ1-1; TRBD1 matches at 7 bases. The CDR3 has 14 amino acids. The germline V gene has CDR1 MNHEY and CDR2 SVGAGI. Trimming cost V 4 bases and J 0 bases; bases outside gene matches: 2. CDR3 nucleotides: TGTGCCAGCAGTTCCAGGGGGGTGAACACTGAAGCTTTCTTT. This encodes CASSSRGVNTEAFF.

This clone was recorded once. This chain links TRBV19 with TRBJ1-2; the D gene is possibly TRBD1 (5 bases). The CDR3 spans 14 residues. From germline, CDR1 is LNHDA and CDR2 SQIVND (reference sequence). V dropped 4 bases and J dropped 8 bases, with 17 bases sitting between them. The CDR3 here is CASSTKSGHRGYTF. DNA of the CDR3: TGTGCCAGTAGTACCAAGTCAGGGCACCGGGGCTACACCTTC.

The chain uses TRBV10-3 and TRBJ2-3; 10 bases fit TRBD1. CDR1 and CDR2 from the germline V gene are ENHRY and SYGVKD. CDR3 length: 13 amino acids. V was clipped by 10 bases and J by 3 bases; unmatched bases: 4. The CDR3 region has the DNA TGTGCCACGTGGGACAGGGGAACAGATACGCAGTATTTT. Encoded protein: CATWDRGTDTQYF.

The chain joins TRBV9 to TRBJ2-3; 12 bases are a match to TRBD2. There are 16 residues in the CDR3. Germline values: CDR1 SGDLS, CDR2 YYNGEE. The ends lost 3 bases at V and 4 bases at J; junction bases unmatched: 6. CDR3 bases: TGTGCCAGCAGCGCTGGACTAGCGGGATATGCAGATACGCAGTATTTT. Amino acid sequence: CASSAGLAGYADTQYF.

V gene TRBV11-2 combines with J gene TRBJ2-1; D unclear. The CDR3 runs to 13 residues. V was pared by 1 base and J by 9 bases, with 10 bases between. The germline CDR1 and CDR2 sequences are SGHAT and FQNNGV. The CDR3 DNA follows: TGTGCCAGCAGCTTAGGGGTAGTAGCTGAGCAGTTCTTC. It specifies CASSLGVVAEQFF.

Remarks on this clone: Additional DNA sequences in this sample encode the identical CDR3. The V and J genes are TRBV5-1 and TRBJ1-1; the D is unclear. The CDR3 is 14 amino acids. Deletions cut 7 bases from V and 0 bases from J, with 13 bases between. Per germline, CDR1 SGHRS and CDR2 YFSETQ. The CDR3 DNA reads TGCGCCAGCTCTCTACGGACGGTGAACACTGAAGCTTTCTTT. Translation: CASSLRTVNTEAFF. Looking up the rest from reference TRBV5-1 and TRBJ1-1 gives the full variable domain: KAGVTQTPRYLIKTRGQQVTLSCSPISGHRSVSWYQQTPGQGLQFLFEYFSETQRNKGNFPGRFSGRQFSNSRSEMNVSTLELGDSALYLCASSLRTVNTEAFFGQGTRLTVV.

This chain connects TRBV1 to TRBJ2-7. TRBV1 is a documented pseudogene. This CDR3 has 14 residues. The CDR3 DNA reads as TGCACCAGCAGCCACAAGGCGTACTCCTACGAGCAGTACTTC. It codes for CTSSHKAYSYEQYF.

This clone was picked up a small number of times. The J gene is TRBJ1-5, the V gene TRBV27; perhaps TRBD1 as D (5 bases). The V gene's germline CDR1 is MNHEY and CDR2 SMNVEV (reference sequence). The CDR3 spans 12 residues. Trimming pared 7 bases from V and 6 bases from J, leaving 10 bases between. The CDR3 bases are TGTGCCAGCAAGCAGGGCACTCAGCCCCAGCATTTT. This translates into CASKQGTQPQHF.